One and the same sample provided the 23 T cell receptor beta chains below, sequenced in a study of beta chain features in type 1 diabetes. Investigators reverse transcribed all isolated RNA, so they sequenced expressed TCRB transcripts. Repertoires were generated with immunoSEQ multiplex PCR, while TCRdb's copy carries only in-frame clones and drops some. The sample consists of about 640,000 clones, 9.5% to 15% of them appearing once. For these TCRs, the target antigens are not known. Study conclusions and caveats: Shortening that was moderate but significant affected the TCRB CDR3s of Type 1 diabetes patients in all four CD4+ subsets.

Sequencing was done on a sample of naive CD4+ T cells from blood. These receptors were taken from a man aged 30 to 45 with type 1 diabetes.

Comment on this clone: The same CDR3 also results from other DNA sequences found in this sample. Here the CDR3 DNA reads TGTGCCAGCAGTCCCGACAGGGCTTACGAGCAGTACTTC. This sequence encodes CASSPDRAYEQYF. V usage is TRBV5-4 and J usage is TRBJ2-7, with 7 bases fitting TRBD1. Germline CDR1 SGHNT, CDR2 YYREEE (reference sequence). Trimming took 5 bases from V and 4 from J; bases not matched to a gene: 6. There are 13 residues in the CDR3. Together with reference TRBV5-4 and TRBJ2-7, the CDR3 gives the full variable domain: ETGVTQSPTHLIKTRGQQVTLRCSSQSGHNTVSWYQQALGQGPQFIFQYYREEENGRGNFPPRFSGLQFPNYSSELNVNALELDDSALYLCASSPDRAYEQYFGPGTRLTVT.

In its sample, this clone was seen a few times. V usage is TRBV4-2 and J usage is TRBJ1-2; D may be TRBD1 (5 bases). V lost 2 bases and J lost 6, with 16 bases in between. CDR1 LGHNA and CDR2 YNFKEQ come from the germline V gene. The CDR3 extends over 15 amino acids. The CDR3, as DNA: TGTGCCAGCAGCCAACCCCAGGGTATGTTCCATGGCTACACCTTC. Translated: CASSQPQGMFHGYTF.

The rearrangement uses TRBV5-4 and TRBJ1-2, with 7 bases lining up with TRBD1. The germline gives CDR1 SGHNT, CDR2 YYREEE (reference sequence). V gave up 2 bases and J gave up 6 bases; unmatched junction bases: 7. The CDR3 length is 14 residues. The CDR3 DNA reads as TGTGCCAGCAGCTTTGACAGGGTATTGGATGGCTACACCTTC. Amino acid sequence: CASSFDRVLDGYTF.

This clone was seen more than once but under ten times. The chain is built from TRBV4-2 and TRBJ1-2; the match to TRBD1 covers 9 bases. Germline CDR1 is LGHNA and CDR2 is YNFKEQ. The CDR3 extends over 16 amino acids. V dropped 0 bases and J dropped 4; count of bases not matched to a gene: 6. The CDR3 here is CASSQDNRGLRYGYTF. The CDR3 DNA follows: TGTGCCAGCAGCCAAGATAACAGGGGGCTCCGCTATGGCTACACCTTC.

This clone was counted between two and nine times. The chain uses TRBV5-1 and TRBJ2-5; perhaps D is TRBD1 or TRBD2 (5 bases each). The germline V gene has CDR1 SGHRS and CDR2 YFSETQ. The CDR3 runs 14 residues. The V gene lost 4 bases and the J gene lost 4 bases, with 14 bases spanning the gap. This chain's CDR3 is CASSPGRTGETQYF. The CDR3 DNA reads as TGCGCCAGCAGCCCGGGACGAACGGGAGAGACCCAGTACTTC.

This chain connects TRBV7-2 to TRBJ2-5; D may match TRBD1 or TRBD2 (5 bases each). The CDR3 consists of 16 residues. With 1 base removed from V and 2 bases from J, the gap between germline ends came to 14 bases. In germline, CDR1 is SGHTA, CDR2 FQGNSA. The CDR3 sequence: CASSLEWGKGQETQYF. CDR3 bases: TGTGCCAGCAGCTTAGAGTGGGGGAAGGGGCAAGAGACCCAGTACTTC. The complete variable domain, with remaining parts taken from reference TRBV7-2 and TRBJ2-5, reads GAGVSQSPSNKVTEKGKDVELRCDPISGHTALYWYRQSLGQGLEFLIYFQGNSAPDKSGLPSDRFSAERTGGSVSTLTIQRTQQEDSAVYLCASSLEWGKGQETQYFGPGTRLLVL.

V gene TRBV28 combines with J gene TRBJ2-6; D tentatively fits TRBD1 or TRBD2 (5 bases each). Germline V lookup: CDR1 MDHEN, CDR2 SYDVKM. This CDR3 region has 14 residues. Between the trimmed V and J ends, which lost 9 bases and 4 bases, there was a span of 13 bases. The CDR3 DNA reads TGTGCCAGTTCATCGGGGCGAGGGGCCAACGTCCTGACTTTC. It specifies CASSSGRGANVLTF.

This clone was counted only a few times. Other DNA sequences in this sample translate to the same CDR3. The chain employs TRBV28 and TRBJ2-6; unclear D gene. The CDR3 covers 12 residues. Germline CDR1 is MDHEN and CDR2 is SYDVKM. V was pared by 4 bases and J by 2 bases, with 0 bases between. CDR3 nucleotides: TGTGCCAGCAGTTCTGGGGCCAACGTCCTGACTTTC. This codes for CASSSGANVLTF.

CDR3 DNA sequence: TGTGCCAGCAGTTACCGCGCTAGCGGGGTCCGGGATACGCAGTATTTT. It translates to CASSYRASGVRDTQYF. The chain has TRBV6-6 and TRBJ2-3, with 9 bases that match TRBD2. The germline gives CDR1 MNHNY, CDR2 SVGAGI (reference sequence). The ends lost 2 bases at V and 6 bases at J; junction bases unmatched: 9. The CDR3 extends over 16 amino acids.

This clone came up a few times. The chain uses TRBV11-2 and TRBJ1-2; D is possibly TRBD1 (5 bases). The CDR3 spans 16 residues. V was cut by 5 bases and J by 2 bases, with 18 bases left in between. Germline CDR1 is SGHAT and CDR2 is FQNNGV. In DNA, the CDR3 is TGTGCCAGCAGCACCCCCGCGGGGTGGGGCAACTATGGCTACACCTTC. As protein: CASSTPAGWGNYGYTF.

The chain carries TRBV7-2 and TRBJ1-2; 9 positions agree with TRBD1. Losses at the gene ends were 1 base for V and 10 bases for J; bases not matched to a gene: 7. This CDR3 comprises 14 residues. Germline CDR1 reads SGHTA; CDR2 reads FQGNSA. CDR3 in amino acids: CASSLVIRDRDYTF. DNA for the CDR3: TGTGCCAGCAGCTTAGTCATCAGGGACAGGGACTACACCTTC.

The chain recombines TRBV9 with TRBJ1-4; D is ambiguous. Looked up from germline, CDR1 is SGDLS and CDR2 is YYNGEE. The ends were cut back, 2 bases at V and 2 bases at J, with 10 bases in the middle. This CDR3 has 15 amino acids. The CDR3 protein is CASSVTITTNEKLFF. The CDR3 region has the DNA TGTGCCAGCAGCGTTACCATAACGACTAATGAAAAACTGTTTTTT.

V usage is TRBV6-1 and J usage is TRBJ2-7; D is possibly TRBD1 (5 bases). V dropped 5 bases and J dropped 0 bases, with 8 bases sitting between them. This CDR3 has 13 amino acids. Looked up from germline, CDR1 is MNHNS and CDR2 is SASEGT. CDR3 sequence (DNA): TGTGCCAGCAGTCAGGACATCTCCTACGAGCAGTACTTC. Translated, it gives CASSQDISYEQYF.

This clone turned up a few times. The chain's CDR3 is CASRSTGTQWDEQFF. CDR3 DNA sequence: TGTGCCAGCAGATCTACCGGGACTCAATGGGATGAGCAGTTCTTC. The rearrangement joins TRBV6-5 to TRBJ2-1, with D possibly TRBD2 on 6 matching bases. The CDR3 contains 15 residues. V shed 6 bases and J shed 8 bases, with 20 bases lying between them. The germline V gene encodes CDR1 MNHEY and CDR2 SVGAGI.

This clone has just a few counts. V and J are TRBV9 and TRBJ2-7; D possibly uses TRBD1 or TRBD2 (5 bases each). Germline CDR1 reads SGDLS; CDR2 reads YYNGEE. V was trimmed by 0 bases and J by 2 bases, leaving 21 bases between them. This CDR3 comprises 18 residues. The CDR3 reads CASSVGAGPGREAYEQYF. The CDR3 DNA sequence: TGTGCCAGCAGCGTAGGTGCAGGGCCGGGGAGAGAGGCCTACGAGCAGTACTTC.

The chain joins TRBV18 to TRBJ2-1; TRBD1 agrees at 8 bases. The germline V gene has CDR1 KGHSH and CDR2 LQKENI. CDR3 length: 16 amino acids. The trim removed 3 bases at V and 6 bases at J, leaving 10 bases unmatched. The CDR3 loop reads CASSPRGTGGPNEQFF. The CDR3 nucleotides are TGTGCCAGCTCACCCCGGGGGACAGGCGGGCCCAATGAGCAGTTCTTC.

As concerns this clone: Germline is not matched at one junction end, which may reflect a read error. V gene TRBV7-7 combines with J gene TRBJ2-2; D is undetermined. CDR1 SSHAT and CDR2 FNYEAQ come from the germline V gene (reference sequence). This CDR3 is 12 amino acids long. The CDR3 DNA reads TGTGCTAGCAGCATGAACACCGGGGAGCTGTTTTTT. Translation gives CASSMNTGELFF.

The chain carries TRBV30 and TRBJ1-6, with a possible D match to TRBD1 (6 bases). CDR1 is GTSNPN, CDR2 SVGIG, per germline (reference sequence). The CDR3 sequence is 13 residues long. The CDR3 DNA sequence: TGTGCTAGGGGGGCGAGCGATAATTCACCCCTCCACTTT. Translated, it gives CARGASDNSPLHF.

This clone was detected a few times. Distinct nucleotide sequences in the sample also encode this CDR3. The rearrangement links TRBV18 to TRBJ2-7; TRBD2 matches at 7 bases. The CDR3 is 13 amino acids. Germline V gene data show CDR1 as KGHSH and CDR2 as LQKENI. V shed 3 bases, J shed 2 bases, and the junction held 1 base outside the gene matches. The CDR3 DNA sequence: TGTGCCAGCTCACCGGGGGGGACCTACGAGCAGTACTTC. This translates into CASSPGGTYEQYF.

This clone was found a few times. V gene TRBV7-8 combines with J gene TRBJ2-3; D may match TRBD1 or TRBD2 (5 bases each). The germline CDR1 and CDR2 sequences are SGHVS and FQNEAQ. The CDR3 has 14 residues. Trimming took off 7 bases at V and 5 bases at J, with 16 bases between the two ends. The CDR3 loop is CASTPPGLRDTQYF. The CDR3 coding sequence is TGTGCCAGCACCCCCCCGGGGCTCAGAGATACGCAGTATTTT.

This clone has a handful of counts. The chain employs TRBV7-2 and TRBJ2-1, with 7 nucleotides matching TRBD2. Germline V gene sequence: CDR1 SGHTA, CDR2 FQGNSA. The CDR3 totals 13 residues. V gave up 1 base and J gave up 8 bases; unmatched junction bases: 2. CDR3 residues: CASSLDRGDEQFF. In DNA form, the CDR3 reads TGTGCCAGCAGCTTAGATCGGGGGGATGAGCAGTTCTTC.

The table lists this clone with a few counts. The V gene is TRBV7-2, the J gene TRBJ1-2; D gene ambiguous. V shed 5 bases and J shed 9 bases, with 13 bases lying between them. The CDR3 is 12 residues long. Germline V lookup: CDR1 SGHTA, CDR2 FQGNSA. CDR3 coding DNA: TGTGCCAGCAGCCTCAGACACGGAAGCTACACCTTC. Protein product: CASSLRHGSYTF.

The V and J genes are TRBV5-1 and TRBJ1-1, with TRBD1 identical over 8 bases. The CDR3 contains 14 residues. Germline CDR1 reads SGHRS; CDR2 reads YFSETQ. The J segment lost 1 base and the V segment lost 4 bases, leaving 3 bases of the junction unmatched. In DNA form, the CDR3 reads TGCGCCAGCAGCATGACAGGGGAGAACACTGAAGCTTTCTTT. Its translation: CASSMTGENTEAFF.